Presented here are 21 T cell receptor beta chains from one specimen sequenced in a study of T cell responses to AZD1222 COVID-19 vaccine. The repertoire was sequenced with immunoSEQ multiplex PCR; TCRdb's copy has only in-frame clones and lacks some. There are roughly 120,000 clones in the sample; roughly 90% occur only once, and approximately 17% lies in the top ten. Source: peripheral blood, taken on day 0 of AZD1222 vaccination. The source is an adult in good health.

The rearrangement links TRBV7-2 to TRBJ2-3, with D possibly TRBD2 on 6 matching bases. The V gene lost 4 bases and the J gene lost 5 bases, with 16 bases spanning the gap. CDR1 SGHTA and CDR2 FQGNSA come from the germline V gene. The CDR3 is 15 amino acids. CDR3 protein: CASSSAPGVGDTQYF. CDR3 DNA: TGTGCCAGCAGCTCCGCACCGGGGGTAGGAGATACGCAGTATTTT.

V usage is TRBV19 and J usage is TRBJ2-7; 10 positions match TRBD2. Looked up from germline, CDR1 is LNHDA and CDR2 is SQIVND (reference sequence). V dropped 1 base and J dropped 0; count of bases not matched to a gene: 3. CDR3 length equals 16 residues. Here the CDR3 reads CASSIGLAGVSYEQYF. In DNA, the CDR3 is TGTGCCAGTAGTATAGGGCTAGCGGGGGTCTCCTACGAGCAGTACTTC.

J is TRBJ2-5 and V is TRBV19, with 9 bases that match TRBD1. Germline CDR1 and CDR2: LNHDA and SQIVND (reference sequence). Trimming removed 6 bases from V and 4 bases from J; junction bases left unmatched: 3. CDR3 length: 13 residues. The CDR3 DNA reads TGTGCCAGTAGCCGGGACAGGGTAGAGACCCAGTACTTC. This encodes CASSRDRVETQYF.

The chain uses TRBV18 and TRBJ2-7; tentative D call: TRBD2 (5 bases). Between the trimmed V and J ends, which lost 3 bases and 6 bases, there was a span of 12 bases. The V gene's germline CDR1 is KGHSH and CDR2 LQKENI. The CDR3 runs 13 residues. The CDR3 DNA is TGTGCCAGCTCACCTGCAAAGCGGTTCGAGCAGTACGTC. Translated: CASSPAKRFEQYV.

The rearrangement links TRBV24-1 to TRBJ2-4; either TRBD1 or TRBD2 may supply D (5 bases each). This CDR3 comprises 15 residues. Trimming shortened V by 3 bases and J by 1 base, and 9 bases separated the two germline ends. Germline CDR1 is KGHDR and CDR2 is SFDVKD. This CDR3 is CATSDGGDAKNIQYF. CDR3 bases: TGTGCCACCAGTGATGGGGGTGACGCCAAAAACATTCAGTACTTC.

As regards this clone: Other DNA sequences from this sample encode an identical CDR3 as well. This rearrangement joins TRBV7-9 to TRBJ1-5; D call uncertain. Trimming shortened V by 1 base and J by 6 bases, and 7 bases separated the two germline ends. This CDR3 is built from 13 residues. Per germline, CDR1 SEHNR and CDR2 FQNEAQ (reference sequence). The CDR3 region is CASSLEGGQPQHF. CDR3 coding DNA: TGTGCCAGCAGCTTAGAGGGTGGTCAGCCCCAGCATTTT.

V is TRBV6-2 or TRBV6-3 and J is TRBJ2-7, with a tentative D call TRBD2 (6 bases). The V gene's germline CDR1 is MNHEY and CDR2 SVGEGT. Trimming took off 4 bases at V and 6 bases at J, with 10 bases between the two ends. The CDR3 spans 12 residues. CDR3 amino acids: CASSWGVSEQYF. DNA of the CDR3: TGTGCCAGCAGTTGGGGGGTCTCCGAGCAGTACTTC.

This chain connects TRBV19 to TRBJ2-7, with 10 bases identical to TRBD1. Trimming removed 9 bases from V and 0 bases from J; junction bases left unmatched: 2. Germline loops: CDR1 LNHDA, CDR2 SQIVND (reference sequence). The CDR3 extends over 13 amino acids. The CDR3 spells CASRDRGSYEQYV. For the CDR3, the DNA is TGTGCCAGCCGGGACAGGGGCTCCTACGAGCAGTACGTC.

CDR3 in DNA: TGTGCCAGCTCACCACCAACGGGTCTCTATGGCTACACCTTC. Its translation is CASSPPTGLYGYTF. The chain uses TRBV18 and TRBJ1-2; D gene uncertain. V lost 0 bases, J lost 4 bases, and 9 bases lay in between. The CDR3 runs to 14 residues. CDR1 and CDR2 (germline): KGHSH, LQKENI.

The chain recombines TRBV7-2 with TRBJ1-1, with D hard to call. V gave up 6 bases and J gave up 4 bases, with 12 bases separating them. Per the germline V gene, CDR1 is SGHTA and CDR2 is FQGNSA. CDR3 length equals 13 residues. In DNA form, the CDR3 reads TGTGCCAGCAGTCCCGGCTATTCCACTGAAGCTTTCTTT. It specifies CASSPGYSTEAFF.

The chain uses TRBV3-1 (or the pseudogene TRBV3-2) and TRBJ2-2, with 10 bases aligning to TRBD1. The CDR3 loop spans 14 amino acids. The J segment lost 7 bases and the V segment lost 6 bases, leaving 5 bases of the junction unmatched. Germline V gene lookup returns CDR1 LGHDT and CDR2 YNNKEL (reference sequence). The CDR3 protein is CASSRQGAVGELFF. CDR3 sequence (DNA): TGTGCCAGCAGTCGACAGGGGGCGGTCGGGGAGCTGTTTTTT.

The chain has TRBV30 and TRBJ2-6; possible D gene TRBD2, 5 bases. CDR3 length: 16 residues. Germline-derived CDR1 and CDR2 are GTSNPN and SVGIG (reference sequence). The V end lost 3 bases, the J end lost 0 bases, and 12 bases lay between the germline ends. The CDR3 sequence: CAWSPFAGSGANVLTF. CDR3 sequence (DNA): TGTGCCTGGAGCCCCTTTGCGGGCTCTGGGGCCAACGTCCTGACTTTC.

The J gene is TRBJ1-3, the V gene TRBV10-3; TRBD1 aligns across 8 bases. The CDR3 is 16 residues long. Germline assignment: CDR1 ENHRY and CDR2 SYGVKD. V trimming: 8 bases; J trimming: 3 bases; junction bases outside the gene matches: 12. In DNA form, the CDR3 reads TGTGCCATCGGGAGGAGCGGACAGGGATTTGGAAACACCATATATTTT. Encoded protein: CAIGRSGQGFGNTIYF.

The CDR3 DNA is TGTGCCAGCAGCGCCACAGGGTTACCGAACTATGGCTACACCTTC. This sequence encodes CASSATGLPNYGYTF. The rearrangement links TRBV5-6 to TRBJ1-2, with D possibly TRBD1 on 6 matching bases. This CDR3 has 15 residues. CDR1 and CDR2 from the germline V gene are SGHDT and YYEEEE. Trimming took 4 bases from V and 2 from J, leaving 15 bases between them. Filled out from reference TRBV5-6 and TRBJ1-2, the complete variable domain reads DAGVTQSPTHLIKTRGQQVTLRCSPKSGHDTVSWYQQALGQGPQFIFQYYEEEERQRGNFPDRFSGHQFPNYSSELNVNALLLGDSALYLCASSATGLPNYGYTFGSGTRLTVV.

This chain joins TRBV6-5 and TRBJ2-4; TRBD1 agrees at 8 bases. The CDR3 is 15 residues long. The germline gives CDR1 MNHEY, CDR2 SVGAGI. Trimming cost V 6 bases and J 4 bases; bases outside gene matches: 8. DNA of the CDR3: TGTGCCAGCAGCGGCCTATGGACAGGGAAAAACATTCAGTACTTC. Its protein product is CASSGLWTGKNIQYF.

The rearrangement links TRBV5-8 to TRBJ2-2, with 10 bases lining up with TRBD1. V was pared by 4 bases and J by 8 bases, with 8 bases of the junction left unmatched. Germline loops: CDR1 SGHTS, CDR2 YDEGEE. The CDR3 has 15 residues. As DNA, the CDR3 is TGTGCCAGCAGCACCGGGACAGGGGTCAAGGGGGAGCTGTTTTTT. Amino acid sequence: CASSTGTGVKGELFF.

This clone was seen a handful of times. This chain uses TRBV5-1 with TRBJ2-1, with D uncertain. The V gene lost 4 bases and the J gene lost 3 bases, with 5 bases spanning the gap. The germline V gene has CDR1 SGHRS and CDR2 YFSETQ. This CDR3 is 12 amino acids long. This chain's CDR3 is CASSLLYNEQFF. In nucleotides, the CDR3 is TGCGCCAGCAGCCTCCTCTACAATGAGCAGTTCTTC.

V is TRBV18 and J is TRBJ2-3, with TRBD2 matching over 8 bases. From germline, CDR1 is KGHSH and CDR2 LQKENI. CDR3 length: 14 amino acids. J gave up 4 bases and V 4 bases, and 4 bases lay outside the gene matches. This CDR3 reads CASSLLAGSDTQYF. For the CDR3, the DNA is TGTGCCAGCTCACTGTTAGCGGGGTCAGATACGCAGTATTTT.

The J gene is TRBJ1-2, the V gene TRBV12-3 or TRBV12-4; 8 bases are a match to TRBD1. The length of the CDR3 is 13 residues. J gave up 5 bases and V 8 bases, and 7 bases lay outside the gene matches. The CDR3 DNA reads as TGTGCCAGCGGCGACAGGGGAGATTATGGCTACACCTTC. Encoded protein: CASGDRGDYGYTF.

The chain links TRBV3-1 (or the pseudogene TRBV3-2) to TRBJ1-6; 10 bases are shared with TRBD1. This CDR3 has 15 amino acids. Germline assignment: CDR1 LGHDT and CDR2 YNNKEL (reference sequence). With 0 bases clipped from V and 10 bases from J, the junction kept 3 bases outside the gene matches. The CDR3 DNA follows: TGTGCCAGCAGCCAAGAGACAGGGGGCGGATCACCCCTCCACTTT. Translating it yields CASSQETGGGSPLHF.

The chain uses TRBV9 and TRBJ1-5; maybe TRBD1 (5 bases). This CDR3 region has 15 residues. V was trimmed by 4 bases and J by 5 bases, leaving 16 bases between them. Germline lookup yields CDR1 SGDLS and CDR2 YYNGEE. CDR3 amino acids: CASSPSGRAHQPQHF. CDR3 DNA sequence: TGTGCCAGCAGCCCCTCGGGCAGGGCCCATCAGCCCCAGCATTTT. The full variable domain, with the rest looked up from reference TRBV9 and TRBJ1-5, is DSGVTQTPKHLITATGQRVTLRCSPRSGDLSVYWYQQSLDQGLQFLIQYYNGEERAKGNILERFSAQQFPDLHSELNLSSLELGDSALYFCASSPSGRAHQPQHFGDGTRLSIL.